A selection of T cell receptor beta chains follows, all from one sample in a study of blood T cell repertoires in COVID-19. The protocol was immunoSEQ multiplex PCR, while the TCRdb copy is restricted to in-frame clones and leaves out a portion. The sample has some 74,000 clones, 65% to 85% seen once. The sequencing input was peripheral blood. Every receptor here comes from an elderly woman with active or convalescent COVID-19. Each CDR3 is given with its conserved first and last residue. A D gene is named only where the DNA matches it firmly. Only some rows state a clone size, as once, few, many or a class for expanded clones.

cdr3_aa cdr3_nt j_call v_call clone_size cdr3_length d_call
CASSWGGYDTEAFF TGCGCCAGCAGCTGGGGGGGCTACGACACTGAAGCTTTCTTT TRBJ1-1 TRBV5-1 . 14 .
CASSVPRTGDEKLFF TGTGCCAGTAGTGTACCTCGGACAGGGGACGAAAAACTGTTTTTT TRBJ1-4 TRBV19 . 15 TRBD1
CASSTTGNSNTEAFF TGTGCCAGCAGTACTACTGGAAACTCGAACACTGAAGCTTTCTTT TRBJ1-1 TRBV6-5 . 15 .
CASSLARGYSPLHF TGTGCCAGCAGCTTAGCCAGGGGATATTCACCCCTCCACTTT TRBJ1-6 TRBV11-2 . 14 .
CASSESQGGNQPQHF TGTGCCAGCAGTGAATCGCAGGGAGGGAATCAGCCCCAGCATTTT TRBJ1-5 TRBV2 . 15 .
CASSRSGDRDASPLHF TGCGCCAGCAGCCGATCCGGGGACAGGGACGCTTCACCCCTCCACTTT TRBJ1-6 TRBV4-1 few 16 TRBD1
CASSSASGGTSYEQYF TGTGCCAGCAGTTCAGCTAGCGGGGGGACCTCCTACGAGCAGTACTTC TRBJ2-7 TRBV27 once 16 TRBD2
CASSLFEGRGGTQYF TGTGCCAGCAGCTTATTCGAGGGGAGGGGAGGTACGCAGTATTTT TRBJ2-3 TRBV7-8 . 15 TRBD2
CASKAGTNEKLFF TGTGCCAGCAAGGCAGGGACTAATGAAAAACTGTTTTTT TRBJ1-4 TRBV7-2 . 13 .
CASSQLAKYEQYF TGTGCCAGCAGCCAGCTCGCGAAGTACGAGCAGTACTTC TRBJ2-7 TRBV3-1/TRBV3-2 . 13 .
CASSPPVGGAMKKTQYF TGTGCCAGCAGCCCCCCTGTGGGGGGGGCCATGAAGAAGACCCAGTACTTC TRBJ2-5 TRBV14 . 17 .
CASSPLGQGSTDTQYF TGTGCCAGCAGTCCCCTCGGACAGGGGAGCACAGATACGCAGTATTTT TRBJ2-3 TRBV28 . 16 TRBD1
CASSYNRGRDGYTF TGTGCCAGCAGCTACAACAGGGGGCGGGATGGCTACACCTTC TRBJ1-2 TRBV13 . 14 TRBD1
CASSPQGAALIGYTF TGTGCCAGCAGCCCGCAGGGGGCGGCCTTAATCGGCTACACCTTC TRBJ1-2 TRBV7-2 . 15 TRBD1
CAIRSGTENTEAFF TGTGCCATCAGATCCGGGACAGAGAACACTGAAGCTTTCTTT TRBJ1-1 TRBV10-3 . 14 TRBD1
CASSLAGQDNEKLFF TGTGCCAGCAGCTTAGCGGGACAGGACAATGAAAAACTGTTTTTT TRBJ1-4 TRBV7-8 . 15 TRBD1
CAGSIVPGQKRGNTEAFF TGTGCCGGTAGTATAGTCCCGGGACAAAAAAGGGGGAACACTGAAGCTTTCTTT TRBJ1-1 TRBV19 . 18 .
CATSDSSRQETQYF TGTGCCACCAGTGATTCGTCCCGCCAAGAGACCCAGTACTTC TRBJ2-5 TRBV24-1 once 14 .
CASKDNEAVDSPLHF TGTGCCAGCAAGGACAACGAGGCGGTTGATTCACCCCTCCACTTT TRBJ1-6 TRBV2 . 15 .
CSVADGGSGYTF TGCAGCGTGGCCGACGGGGGGAGTGGCTACACCTTC TRBJ1-2 TRBV29-1 . 12 .
CASSEGQPLSYEQYF TGTGCCAGCAGCGAGGGACAGCCGCTCTCCTACGAGCAGTACTTC TRBJ2-7 TRBV2 . 15 TRBD1
CASSLVAVKYGYTF TGTGCCAGCAGCTTAGTCGCGGTTAAGTATGGCTACACCTTC TRBJ1-2 TRBV11-2 . 14 .
CASSFRGQGYGYTF TGTGCCAGCAGCTTTCGTGGGCAGGGCTATGGCTACACCTTC TRBJ1-2 TRBV5-6 . 14 .
CASSADRGLEIYEQYF TGTGCCAGCAGTGCGGACAGGGGGTTGGAGATTTACGAGCAGTACTTC TRBJ2-7 TRBV27 . 16 TRBD1
CASSQGPPDTQYF TGCGCCAGCAGCCAAGGGCCCCCAGATACGCAGTATTTT TRBJ2-3 TRBV4-3 . 13 .
CASSLVGGQPQHF TGTGCCAGCAGCTTAGTGGGGGGTCAGCCCCAGCATTTT TRBJ1-5 TRBV11-2 . 13 .
CASSLGGNYGYTF TGCGCCAGCAGCTTGGGCGGGAACTATGGCTACACCTTC TRBJ1-2 TRBV5-1 . 13 .
CASRDRLGGYTF TGTGCCAGCAGAGACAGGTTGGGAGGCTACACCTTC TRBJ1-2 TRBV27 . 12 .
CASSLSMSYEQYF TGTGCCAGCAGTTTGTCCATGAGCTACGAGCAGTACTTC TRBJ2-7 TRBV6-2/TRBV6-3 . 13 .
CASSTRGGRTGELFF TGTGCCAGCTCGACCCGGGGGGGTCGTACCGGGGAGCTGTTTTTT TRBJ2-2 TRBV18 . 15 TRBD2
CASSRHITGESTDTQYF TGCGCCAGCAGCCGACACATTACGGGGGAAAGCACAGATACGCAGTATTTT TRBJ2-3 TRBV4-3 . 17 .
CASSQGHLGDTIYF TGCGCCAGCAGCCAAGGCCATCTAGGAGACACCATATATTTT TRBJ1-3 TRBV4-1 . 14 .
CASSGSQDYGYTF TGTGCCAGCAGTGGCTCGCAGGACTATGGCTACACCTTC TRBJ1-2 TRBV2 . 13 .